The 7 T cell receptor beta chains given below trace back to one sample, sequenced in a study of CD8 T cells in ankylosing spondylitis. General observations from the study: Characteristic of ankylosing spondylitis blood, it appeared, was a TCR beta motif comprising several highly homologous variants.

TCRdb re-called the 5' RACE reads through MiXCR, storing one row per CDR3 protein. This sample has fewer than 400,000 distinct CDR3 sequences, with around 8% found just once. Their antigens remain unidentified. The sequencing sample was made of blood, either unsorted or a sorted T cell fraction (not recorded which). The receptor source for this set is a male donor with ankylosing spondylitis.

The rearrangement joins TRBV28 to TRBJ2-7; D could derive from TRBD1 or TRBD2 (5 bases each). The germline gives CDR1 MDHEN, CDR2 SYDVKM. V lost 5 bases, J lost 3 bases, and 17 bases lay in between. CDR3 length: 15 residues. The chain's CDR3 is CASSPLPRGHYEQYF. The CDR3 DNA reads TGTGCCAGCAGTCCTCTACCTCGGGGCCACTACGAGCAGTACTTC.

This clonotype appeared many times. The chain couples TRBV5-1 to TRBJ2-1; 8 bases match TRBD2. V trimming: 4 bases; J trimming: 6 bases; junction bases outside the gene matches: 12. The CDR3 covers 16 residues. In germline, CDR1 is SGHRS, CDR2 YFSETQ. The CDR3 spells CASSRQGGRRSNEQFF. For the CDR3, the DNA is TGCGCCAGCAGCAGACAAGGCGGGAGGCGGTCCAATGAGCAGTTCTTC.

This chain links TRBV27 with TRBJ1-2; TRBD1 agrees at 9 bases. The CDR3 contains 18 residues. Germline trimming cut 1 base from V and 3 bases from J; bases unmatched to any gene: 12. Germline V lookup: CDR1 MNHEY, CDR2 SMNVEV (reference sequence). The CDR3 sequence: CASSLFLPSGTGYYGYTF. CDR3 coding DNA: TGTGCCAGCAGTTTATTTCTCCCCTCCGGGACAGGGTACTATGGCTACACCTTC.

The chain employs TRBV5-1 and TRBJ2-2; 12 bases are a match to TRBD2. Unmatched junction bases numbered 7, after V lost 4 bases and J lost 6 bases. Germline V lookup: CDR1 SGHRS, CDR2 YFSETQ. CDR3 length equals 16 residues. The CDR3 nucleotides read TGCGCCAGCAGCCCTTTGACTAGCGGGAGTTCCGGGGAGCTGTTTTTT. It specifies CASSPLTSGSSGELFF.

CDR3 sequence reads: CASSPRDRYYNEQFF. CDR3 sequence (DNA): TGTGCCAGCAGCCCCCGCGACAGGTATTACAATGAGCAGTTCTTC. The chain is built from TRBV7-8 and TRBJ2-1, with D possibly being TRBD1 (6 bases). This CDR3 is 15 amino acids long. Germline values: CDR1 SGHVS, CDR2 FQNEAQ. V was shortened by 5 bases and J by 4 bases, with 15 bases between the two germline ends.

In this sample, this clonotype turned up many times. V is TRBV20-1 and J is TRBJ1-5, with 8 bases matching TRBD1. The CDR3 sequence is 16 residues long. From germline, CDR1 is DFQATT and CDR2 SNEGSKA (reference sequence). The J segment lost 0 bases and the V segment lost 3 bases, leaving 7 bases of the junction unmatched. The CDR3: CSARTGEGYSNQPQHF. CDR3 DNA sequence: TGCAGTGCTAGGACAGGGGAGGGATATAGCAATCAGCCCCAGCATTTT.

This chain joins TRBV20-1 and TRBJ2-5, with D tentatively TRBD1 or TRBD2 (5 bases each). Germline V gives CDR1 DFQATT, CDR2 SNEGSKA (reference sequence). The V end lost 3 bases, the J end lost 9 bases, and 11 bases lay between the germline ends. This CDR3 is built from 11 residues. DNA of the CDR3: TGCAGTGCTAGGACAGTGGGGGCCCAGTACTTC. It encodes CSARTVGAQYF.